These 15 T cell receptor beta chains were all obtained from the same sample, sequenced in a study of radiotherapy plus CTLA-4 blockade in lung cancer. Using immunoSEQ multiplex PCR, the repertoire was profiled, and TCRdb retains in-frame clones only, with some absent. The sample gives about 84,000 clones, 72% of which show up once; around 15% is in the top ten. This specimen consisted of peripheral blood, obtained from a patient treated with radiotherapy plus ipilimumab. The receptor set was obtained from a human donor with non-small cell lung cancer that progressed on radiotherapy plus ipilimumab.

V and J are TRBV4-1 and TRBJ2-5; D gene ambiguous. This CDR3 is built from 13 residues. Trimming removed 4 bases from V and 5 bases from J, with 11 bases in between. Germline CDR1 and CDR2: MGHRA and YSYEKL. The CDR3 DNA sequence: TGCGCCAGCAGCCCCCTCCTTATGGAGACCCAGTACTTC. Translation: CASSPLLMETQYF.

As DNA, the CDR3 is TGTGCCAGCAGTTATGGGGCTGAAGCTTTCTTT. It specifies CASSYGAEAFF. The chain employs TRBV6-6 and TRBJ1-1, with D unclear. The CDR3 runs 11 residues. Trimming took 3 bases from V and 6 from J, leaving 5 bases between them. Germline CDR1 is MNHNY and CDR2 is SVGAGI (reference sequence).

This clone was seen just once. The chain carries TRBV28 and TRBJ1-6, with D possibly being TRBD1 (6 bases). The germline V gene encodes CDR1 MDHEN and CDR2 SYDVKM. V shed 10 bases and J shed 4 bases, with 11 bases lying between them. This CDR3 spans 13 amino acids. CDR3 nucleotides: TGTGCCATCACAGGGACGTATAATTCACCCCTCCACTTT. Translating it yields CAITGTYNSPLHF.

The V gene is TRBV10-1, the J gene TRBJ2-7, with TRBD2 identical over 8 bases. Germline-derived CDR1 and CDR2 are WNHNN and SYGVQD (reference sequence). V shed 8 bases, J shed 4 bases, and the junction held 13 bases outside the gene matches. This CDR3 spans 15 amino acids. The CDR3 nucleotides are TGCGCCAGCCAACGGGGGGGCGAAGTACTTTACGAGCAGTACTTC. Protein sequence: CASQRGGEVLYEQYF.

The rearrangement uses TRBV10-3 and TRBJ1-1, with D possibly being TRBD1 (6 bases). There are 15 residues in the CDR3. Trimming shortened V by 6 bases and J by 1 base, and 15 bases separated the two germline ends. Per the germline V gene, CDR1 is ENHRY and CDR2 is SYGVKD. The CDR3: CAIRGGGYSNTEAFF. As DNA, the CDR3 is TGTGCCATCAGGGGAGGGGGATATTCGAACACTGAAGCTTTCTTT.

The chain combines TRBV6-5 with TRBJ2-1, with 11 bases identical to TRBD1. CDR1 MNHEY and CDR2 SVGAGI come from the germline V gene. The CDR3 consists of 14 residues. Losses at the gene ends were 4 bases for V and 7 bases for J; bases not matched to a gene: 3. The CDR3 loop reads CASSFGTGGNEQFF. The DNA for the CDR3 is TGTGCCAGCAGTTTCGGGACAGGGGGGAATGAGCAGTTCTTC.

The V gene is TRBV25-1, the J gene TRBJ2-1; D is perhaps TRBD2 (7 bases). The CDR3 has 17 amino acids. The V gene's germline CDR1 is MGHDK and CDR2 SYGVNS. The V gene lost 4 bases and the J gene lost 0 bases, with 16 bases spanning the gap. CDR3 protein: CASSGGGQASSYNEQFF. The CDR3 DNA reads as TGTGCCAGCAGTGGGGGGGGACAAGCGAGCTCCTACAATGAGCAGTTCTTC. Full variable domain (missing parts from reference TRBV25-1 and TRBJ2-1): EADIYQTPRYLVIGTGKKITLECSQTMGHDKMYWYQQDPGMELHLIHYSYGVNSTEKGDLSSESTVSRIRTEHFPLTLESARPSHTSQYLCASSGGGQASSYNEQFFGPGTRLTVL.

This clone turned up a few times. The chain recombines TRBV19 with TRBJ2-7, with 11 bases aligning to TRBD2. This CDR3 region has 14 residues. The V gene end was trimmed by 1 base and the J gene end by 6 bases; junction bases not matched to a gene: 2. Germline loops: CDR1 LNHDA, CDR2 SQIVND (reference sequence). CDR3 sequence: CASSIAGTSGEQYF. As DNA, the CDR3 is TGTGCCAGTAGTATAGCGGGGACTAGCGGCGAGCAGTACTTC.

This chain links TRBV29-1 with TRBJ1-1; 7 bases map to TRBD1. Per germline, CDR1 SQVTM and CDR2 ANQGSEA. The junction had 8 bases not matched to a gene; V was cut back by 7 bases and J by 3 bases. The CDR3 length is 13 residues. The CDR3 reads CSAETGLDTEAFF. CDR3 nucleotides: TGCAGCGCCGAGACAGGGTTGGACACTGAAGCTTTCTTT.

The V and J genes are TRBV5-1 and TRBJ2-7; D ambiguous. This CDR3 contains 13 residues. The V gene's germline CDR1 is SGHRS and CDR2 YFSETQ. Deletions cut 6 bases from V and 2 bases from J, with 12 bases between. The CDR3 protein is CASTRASTYEQYF. The CDR3 DNA reads as TGCGCCAGCACACGGGCCTCGACCTACGAGCAGTACTTC.

The chain combines TRBV5-1 with TRBJ2-1, with a weak D call TRBD2 (5 bases). Germline CDR1 and CDR2: SGHRS and YFSETQ. Trimming removed 4 bases from V and 3 bases from J, with 11 bases in between. The CDR3 runs to 14 residues. CDR3 in DNA: TGCGCCAGCAGCCCATGGACTGACTACAATGAGCAGTTCTTC. Its translation: CASSPWTDYNEQFF.

The V call is TRBV7-3, the J call TRBJ1-1; 8 bases map to TRBD1. Germline CDR1 reads SGHTA; CDR2 reads FQGTGA. The CDR3 is 14 amino acids. V lost 5 bases, J lost 7 bases, and 9 bases stayed unmatched. CDR3 coding DNA: TGTGCCAGCAGCGCCAGGACAGGGAAGAGTGAAGCTTTCTTT. Residues: CASSARTGKSEAFF.

The chain combines TRBV7-8 with TRBJ2-2, with D perhaps assigned TRBD1 or TRBD2 (6 bases each). The germline gives CDR1 SGHVS, CDR2 FQNEAQ. The V and J ends lost 7 bases and 5 bases respectively, with 17 bases between them. The length of the CDR3 is 15 residues. The CDR3 spells CASTGATGRTGELFF. For the CDR3, the DNA is TGTGCCAGCACGGGAGCGACAGGAAGGACCGGGGAGCTGTTTTTT.

This clone was seen once. The V gene is TRBV18, the J gene TRBJ1-1; 7 nucleotides match TRBD1. The CDR3 has 16 amino acids. Trimming took 4 bases from V and 4 from J; bases not matched to a gene: 12. CDR1 KGHSH and CDR2 LQKENI come from the germline V gene. The CDR3 DNA is TGTGCCAGCTCACGCGGGGAGGGGGCGTCGGGCACTGAAGCTTTCTTT. Amino acid sequence: CASSRGEGASGTEAFF.

This clone was seen repeatedly, ten times or more. The V call is TRBV5-5, the J call TRBJ2-2; D may be TRBD1 (6 bases). In germline, CDR1 is SGHKS, CDR2 YYEKEE (reference sequence). The CDR3 is 16 amino acids. V was trimmed by 2 bases and J by 0 bases, leaving 11 bases between them. The CDR3 is CASSFRQVANTGELFF. The CDR3 coding sequence is TGTGCCAGCAGCTTCCGACAGGTAGCGAACACCGGGGAGCTGTTTTTT.